This TCR beta chain was identified in a study of early T cells in non-severe SARS-CoV-2 infection. Trimming removed 4 bases from V and 4 bases from J, with 6 bases in between. The CDR3 spans 12 residues. CDR1 is MGHDK and CDR2 is SYGVNS in the germline V gene. Using its own MiXCR run on the 5' RACE reads, TCRdb lists one record per CDR3 protein. Here the sample spans about 110,000 distinct CDR3 sequences, 11% being singletons. This clonotype was recorded many times. The chain carries TRBV25-1 and TRBJ2-3; D unresolved. Sequencing was done on a sample of whole blood. The origin of this receptor is an adult who was a healthcare worker with PCR-confirmed SARS-CoV-2 infection or an uninfected control (not recorded which). The CDR3 region has the DNA TGTGCCAGCAGTGGGGTGGCAGATACGCAGTATTTT. This gives the protein CASSGVADTQYF.